This TCR beta chain was sequenced in a study of shared clonotypes between healthy human individuals. Study-wide points: Investigators collected only blood, and repertoires in tissues likely differ. As a rule, naive subsets had a larger estimated richness than memory subsets.

The data were produced by immunoSEQ multiplex PCR, yet TCRdb's version contains in-frame clones alone and is incomplete. Of a few million clones in the sample, around 90% were seen once. This CDR3 spans 13 amino acids. The germline V gene encodes CDR1 GTSNPN and CDR2 SVGIG (reference sequence). CD4+ cells underwent separation, giving CD45RA+ naive and CD45RA-negative memory subsets. To note about this clone: Antigen specificity is unknown. At one boundary the junction diverges from the germline segment, which might be a read error.

Sequencing used naive CD4+ T cells sorted from blood. The subset denotes: CD45RA+ positively selected. The rearrangement uses TRBV30 and TRBJ1-3; 8 bases agree with TRBD1. The source is a man aged 18 to 35 in good health. The CDR3 DNA reads TGTGCCTGGGGTGGGACAGGAGGAACCACCATATATTTT. Its protein is CAWGGTGGTTIYF.